What follows are 2 T cell receptor beta chains derived from one specimen sequenced in a study of CD8 T cells in ankylosing spondylitis. A single record per CDR3 protein comes from TCRdb applying MiXCR to the 5' RACE reads. The data hold about 42,000 distinct CDR3 sequences, with 3% to 4% observed a single time. The sequencing sample was made of blood, either unsorted or a sorted T cell fraction (not recorded which). Receptor source: a female donor with ankylosing spondylitis or in good health (not recorded which).

This clonotype was observed many times. The chain has TRBV9 and TRBJ1-1; D not certain. The CDR3 is made up of 14 amino acids. In germline, CDR1 is SGDLS, CDR2 YYNGEE. The ends were cut back, 0 bases at V and 8 bases at J, with 14 bases in the middle. The CDR3 loop reads CASSVASRFAEAFF. The CDR3 region has the DNA TGTGCCAGCAGCGTAGCTTCAAGGTTTGCAGAAGCTTTCTTT.

This clonotype was seen many times. The V and J genes are TRBV9 and TRBJ1-3; D possibly corresponds to TRBD1 (6 bases). Germline lookup yields CDR1 SGDLS and CDR2 YYNGEE. The CDR3 sequence is 16 residues long. Trimming took off 3 bases at V and 4 bases at J, with 17 bases between the two ends. CDR3 sequence (DNA): TGTGCCAGCAGCGCGCTGACAGGCCTTGTCGGAAACACCATATATTTT. It yields the protein CASSALTGLVGNTIYF.